This T cell receptor (beta chain) was obtained from a study of T cells in Graves' hyperthyroidism and ophthalmopathy. V was trimmed by 3 bases and J by 2 bases, leaving 14 bases between them. The CDR3 contains 15 residues. CDR1 is LNHNV and CDR2 is YYDKDF in the germline V gene (reference sequence). Using RNA transcripts as the source, TCR beta CDR3 regions were amplified. The HTBI set primed first-round TCR CDR3 RT-PCR. TCRdb reanalysed the multiplex PCR reads using MiXCR and keeps one entry per CDR3 protein. The sample holds 550,000 to 800,000 distinct CDR3 sequences, roughly 15% seen once. The receptor comes from a man aged 18 to 35 with Graves' hyperthyroidism. This chain uses TRBV15 with TRBJ2-7; D possibly matches TRBD1 or TRBD2 (5 bases each). The sample consisted of blood. CDR3 nucleotides: TGTGCCACCAGCAGTGGGGCGGGTGGGACCTACGAGCAGTACTTC. Its protein is CATSSGAGGTYEQYF.